Following are 13 T cell receptor beta chains from one sample sequenced in a study of OX40 agonist ivuxolimab in advanced cancers. Clones were read by immunoSEQ multiplex PCR, and TCRdb kept only the in-frame ones, dropping some. The data contain approximately 32,000 clones, roughly 89% of them seen just once; the ten biggest clones take up around 9%. The sequences come from CD4+ or CD8+ T cells sorted from blood, collected in a trial of the OX40 agonist ivuxolimab. These TCRs come from an adult with an advanced solid tumor such as melanoma, head and neck, liver or kidney cancer.

This clone was detected only a few times. The chain links TRBV18 to TRBJ2-7; D remains ambiguous. The CDR3 loop spans 13 amino acids. The germline gives CDR1 KGHSH, CDR2 LQKENI. The ends were cut back, 0 bases at V and 0 bases at J, with 3 bases in the middle. The CDR3 loop is CASSPPGSYEQYF. CDR3 DNA: TGTGCCAGCTCACCACCGGGCTCCTACGAGCAGTACTTC.

The rearrangement uses TRBV29-1 and TRBJ2-3; D may be TRBD2 (6 bases). The germline V gene has CDR1 SQVTM and CDR2 ANQGSEA. V was cut by 3 bases and J by 2 bases, with 9 bases left in between. The CDR3 is made up of 13 amino acids. The CDR3 nucleotides read TGCAGCGTTGAGGGGGGTGCCACAGATACGCAGTATTTT. Protein product: CSVEGGATDTQYF.

This sequence joins TRBV28 and TRBJ2-6; tentatively, D is TRBD2 (5 bases). Between the trimmed V and J ends, which lost 1 base and 4 bases, there was a span of 8 bases. This CDR3 comprises 15 residues. Germline V gene lookup returns CDR1 MDHEN and CDR2 SYDVKM. The CDR3 spells CASSLYASGANVLTF. As DNA, the CDR3 is TGTGCCAGCAGTTTATACGCTAGCGGGGCCAACGTCCTGACTTTC.

V and J are TRBV11-2 and TRBJ1-2; a possible D gene is TRBD1 (5 bases). V was cut by 1 base and J by 0 bases, with 12 bases left in between. Germline CDR1 and CDR2: SGHAT and FQNNGV. The CDR3 covers 16 residues. In DNA form, the CDR3 reads TGTGCCAGCAGCTTAGGCGCAGGGCCCGCTAACTATGGCTACACCTTC. Protein: CASSLGAGPANYGYTF.

The chain links TRBV30 to TRBJ2-7, with TRBD2 matching over 10 bases. Germline values: CDR1 GTSNPN, CDR2 SVGIG (reference sequence). There are 17 residues in the CDR3. Trimming took 0 bases from V and 5 from J; bases not matched to a gene: 13. CDR3 in DNA: TGTGCCTGGAGTGTACGGAGCGGGAGGGCCAGATATGACGAGCAGTACTTC. Translation: CAWSVRSGRARYDEQYF.

The genes are TRBV7-2 and TRBJ1-4, with 7 bases lining up with TRBD1. The CDR3 totals 16 residues. Germline V gene sequence: CDR1 SGHTA, CDR2 FQGNSA. J lost 0 bases, V lost 5 bases, and 6 bases had no gene match. The CDR3 sequence: CASSRGQLSTNEKLFF. CDR3 sequence (DNA): TGTGCCAGCAGCCGGGGACAGCTTTCAACTAATGAAAAACTGTTTTTT.

The J gene is TRBJ2-6, the V gene TRBV7-3, with TRBD1 as a possible D gene (6 bases). Germline values: CDR1 SGHTA, CDR2 FQGTGA. The CDR3 totals 15 residues. With 5 bases removed from V and 2 bases from J, the gap between germline ends came to 10 bases. CDR3 bases: TGTGCCAGCAGCATAAACAGGGCTGGGGCCAACGTCCTGACTTTC. This encodes CASSINRAGANVLTF. Combining the CDR3 with reference TRBV7-3 and TRBJ2-6 gives the whole variable domain GAGVSQTPSNKVTEKGKYVELRCDPISGHTALYWYRQSLGQGPEFLIYFQGTGAADDSGLPNDRFFAVRPEGSVSTLKIQRTERGDSAVYLCASSINRAGANVLTFGAGSRLTVL.

This chain links TRBV19 with TRBJ2-5; 13 positions match TRBD2. The end of the DNA aligns better with TRBJ2-7, so the J call may be wrong. This CDR3 has 15 amino acids. Germline lookup yields CDR1 LNHDA and CDR2 SQIVND (reference sequence). Here the CDR3 DNA reads TGTGCCAGTAGGCCACGGACTAGCGGGAGTTACGAGCAGTACTTC. It encodes CASRPRTSGSYEQYF.

The chain is built from TRBV19 and TRBJ2-7, with D hard to call. Trimming removed 2 bases at V and 0 bases at J, with 8 bases between. CDR3 size: 14 residues. Germline values: CDR1 LNHDA, CDR2 SQIVND (reference sequence). This chain's CDR3 is CASSIMGNSYEQYF. The CDR3 DNA reads as TGTGCCAGTAGTATAATGGGCAACTCCTACGAGCAGTACTTC.

The chain employs TRBV2 and TRBJ2-1; D ambiguous. This CDR3 has 14 amino acids. V lost 5 bases and J 0 bases, leaving 8 bases between the germline ends. CDR1 is SNHLY, CDR2 FYNNEI, per germline. CDR3 sequence: CASSSYSSYNEQFF. CDR3 DNA: TGTGCCAGCAGTTCTTACAGCTCCTACAATGAGCAGTTCTTC.

V and J are TRBV6-6 and TRBJ2-2; 7 bases match TRBD1. Losses at the gene ends were 5 bases for V and 0 bases for J; bases not matched to a gene: 3. Germline V gene sequence: CDR1 MNHNY, CDR2 SVGAGI (reference sequence). The length of the CDR3 is 15 residues. The CDR3 loop reads CASSRDSPNTGELFF. CDR3 sequence (DNA): TGTGCCAGCAGTCGGGACAGCCCGAACACCGGGGAGCTGTTTTTT.

The chain has TRBV6-5 and TRBJ2-5; no firm D call. Germline V CDR1 and CDR2: MNHEY, SVGAGI. Trimming removed 0 bases from V and 1 base from J, with 9 bases in between. The CDR3 is 15 residues long. The CDR3 sequence: CASSYSGRIQETQYF. The CDR3 coding sequence is TGTGCCAGCAGTTACTCAGGCAGAATCCAAGAGACCCAGTACTTC.

The V call is TRBV6-6, the J call TRBJ2-2; the match to TRBD1 covers 8 bases. The CDR3 loop spans 14 amino acids. V lost 5 bases, J lost 4 bases, and 3 bases stayed unmatched. Germline assignment: CDR1 MNHNY and CDR2 SVGAGI (reference sequence). The DNA for the CDR3 is TGTGCCAGCAGTCAGGGGGCGTTCACCGGGGAGCTGTTTTTT. It codes for CASSQGAFTGELFF.